The sequence of this T cell receptor beta chain was determined in a study of cytomegalovirus exposure and HLA in healthy donors. CDR3 length: 10 residues. From germline, CDR1 is MGHDK and CDR2 SYGVNS. With 60 Vbeta and 13 Jbeta primers, the PCR was carried out. Profiling relied on immunoSEQ multiplex PCR, and the TCRdb table lists in-frame clones only, not all of them. The table has about 220,000 clones, roughly 80% seen once. Source material: PBMCs. This chain uses TRBV25-1 with TRBJ2-5; no firm D call. The DNA end favors TRBJ2-7, so the J call may be wrong. This TCR was recovered from a woman in her forties in good health and CMV-seropositive. CDR3 in amino acids: CASSRYEQYF. The CDR3 region has the DNA TGTGCCAGCAGTCGTTACGAGCAGTACTTC.